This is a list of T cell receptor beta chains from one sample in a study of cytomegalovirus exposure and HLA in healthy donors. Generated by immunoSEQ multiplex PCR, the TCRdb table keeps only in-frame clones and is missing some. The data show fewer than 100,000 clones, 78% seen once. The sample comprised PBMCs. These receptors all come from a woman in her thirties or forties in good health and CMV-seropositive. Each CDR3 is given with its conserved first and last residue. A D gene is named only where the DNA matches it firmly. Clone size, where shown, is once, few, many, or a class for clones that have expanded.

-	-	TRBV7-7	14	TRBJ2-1	TGTGCTAGCAGCCTCGGGGTAGCGGTCAATGAGCAGTTCTTC	CASSLGVAVNEQFF
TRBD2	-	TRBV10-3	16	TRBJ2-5	TGTGCCATCAGGACCTCGACTGGACTAGCAGAAGAGACCCAGTACTTC	CAIRTSTGLAEETQYF
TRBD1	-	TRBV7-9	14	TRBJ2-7	TGTGCCAGCAGCCCGGGACAGGGAAGAAACGAGCAGTACTTC	CASSPGQGRNEQYF
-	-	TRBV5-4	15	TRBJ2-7	TGTGCCAGCAGCCTAGGAGGACAGAGCTCCTACGAGCAGTACTTC	CASSLGGQSSYEQYF
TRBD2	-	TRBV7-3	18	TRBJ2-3	TGTGCCAGCAGCGTCCCGACTAGCGGAGAGGGTAGCACAGATACGCAGTATTTT	CASSVPTSGEGSTDTQYF
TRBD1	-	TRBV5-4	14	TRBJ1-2	TGTGCCAGCAGCCCTGGACAGGGTGGCTATGGCTACACCTTC	CASSPGQGGYGYTF
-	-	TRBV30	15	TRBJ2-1	TGTGCCTGGACCCCAGACGCTACGGGCTACAATGAGCAGTTCTTC	CAWTPDATGYNEQFF
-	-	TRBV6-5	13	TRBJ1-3	TGTGCCACCGGGGATAGCTCTGGAAACACCATATATTTT	CATGDSSGNTIYF
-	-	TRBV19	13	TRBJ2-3	TGTGCCAGTAGTTCCCAGACAGGAGATACGCAGTATTTT	CASSSQTGDTQYF
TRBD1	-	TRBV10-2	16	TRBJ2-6	TGCGCCAGCAGGCCGGGACAGAGCTCTGGGGCCAACGTCCTGACTTTC	CASRPGQSSGANVLTF
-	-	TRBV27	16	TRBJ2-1	TGTGCCAGCAGTTTATCCGGGTTAGACTCCTACAATGAGCAGTTCTTC	CASSLSGLDSYNEQFF
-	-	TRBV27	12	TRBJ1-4	TGTGCCAGCAGTTTATCCGGTGAAAAACTGTTTTTT	CASSLSGEKLFF
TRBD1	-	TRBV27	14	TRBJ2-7	TGTGCCAGCAGGGGGACAGGGGGCATCTACGAGCAGTACTTC	CASRGTGGIYEQYF
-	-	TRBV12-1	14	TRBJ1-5	TGTGCCAGCAGCTTTGCGACAAGAAATCAGCCCCAGCATTTT	CASSFATRNQPQHF
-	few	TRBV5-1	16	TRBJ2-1	TGCGCCAGCAGCTTGGGTGCGTGGGCATCCTACAATGAGCAGTTCTTC	CASSLGAWASYNEQFF
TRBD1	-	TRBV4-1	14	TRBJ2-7	TGCGCCAGCAGCGGTGGGGACAGAACCTACGAGCAGTACTTC	CASSGGDRTYEQYF
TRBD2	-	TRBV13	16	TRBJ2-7	TGTGCCAGCAGCTCCCTTGGTAGCGGGCCTTCCTACGAGCAGTACTTC	CASSSLGSGPSYEQYF
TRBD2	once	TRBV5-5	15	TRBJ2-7	TGTGCCAGCAGCTTGGTCCTAGCGGGCACCTACGAGCAGTACTTC	CASSLVLAGTYEQYF
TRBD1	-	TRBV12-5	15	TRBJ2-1	TGTGCTAGTGGTTTGAGCCCACAGGGGTACAATGAGCAGTTCTTC	CASGLSPQGYNEQFF
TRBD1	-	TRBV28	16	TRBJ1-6	TGTGCCAGCAGTCCTCAGGGGGTAACGTATAATTCACCCCTCCACTTT	CASSPQGVTYNSPLHF
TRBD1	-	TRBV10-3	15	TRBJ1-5	TGTGCCATCAGTGAGCAAGGACAGGGCAATCAGCCCCAGCATTTT	CAISEQGQGNQPQHF
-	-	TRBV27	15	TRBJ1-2	TGTGCCAGCAGTTCCGCAGGGTGGGAAAACTATGGCTACACCTTC	CASSSAGWENYGYTF
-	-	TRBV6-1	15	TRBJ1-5	TGTGCCAGCAGTGAAGCTGAGAGGGGGGGAAAGCCCCAGCATTTT	CASSEAERGGKPQHF
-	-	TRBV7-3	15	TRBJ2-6	TGTGCCAGCAGCTTGGACTCCTCTGGGGCCAACGTCCTGACTTTC	CASSLDSSGANVLTF
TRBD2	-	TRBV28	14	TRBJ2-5	TGTGCCACCTCGCCAGGGAGGGGAGGAGAGACCCAGTACTTC	CATSPGRGGETQYF
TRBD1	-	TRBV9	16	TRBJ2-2	TGTGCCAGCAGCCCCAACAGGGGGATGGCCACCGAGGAGCTGTTTTTT	CASSPNRGMATEELFF
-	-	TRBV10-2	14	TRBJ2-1	TGCGCCAGCAGTGATAGTTTCACCTACAATGAGCAGTTCTTC	CASSDSFTYNEQFF
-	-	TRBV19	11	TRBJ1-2	TGTGCCAGTAGAGACTTCTATGGCTACACCTTC	CASRDFYGYTF
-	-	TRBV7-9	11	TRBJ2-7	TGTGCCAGCAGCTTAGGTCGCGAGCAGTACTTC	CASSLGREQYF
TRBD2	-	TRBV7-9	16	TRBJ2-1	TGTGCCAGCAGCTTACTAGCGGGAGGCGGCTACAATGAGCAGTTCTTC	CASSLLAGGGYNEQFF
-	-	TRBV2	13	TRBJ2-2	TGTGCCAGCAGTGGACAAAACACCGGGGAGCTGTTTTTT	CASSGQNTGELFF
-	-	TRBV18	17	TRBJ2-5	TGTGCCAGCTCACTTGTAGGAGCGGGTTCTTTTGAGGAGACCCAGTACTTC	CASSLVGAGSFEETQYF
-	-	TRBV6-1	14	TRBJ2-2	TGTGCCAGCAACCCGGTTGGGAACACCGGGGAGCTGTTTTTT	CASNPVGNTGELFF
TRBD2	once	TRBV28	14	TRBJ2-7	TGTGCCAGCAGCCGGACTAGCTTCTCCTACGAGCAGTACTTC	CASSRTSFSYEQYF
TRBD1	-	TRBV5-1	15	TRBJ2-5	TGCGCCAGCAGCCCCTGGGACAGCTCCAAAGAGACCCAGTACTTC	CASSPWDSSKETQYF
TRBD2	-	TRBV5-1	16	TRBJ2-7	TGCGCCAGCAGCGTCGGGACTAGCGGGAGGACCCACGAGCAGTACTTC	CASSVGTSGRTHEQYF